Listed here are 28 T cell receptor beta chains from one sample, sequenced in a study of sequential checkpoint blockade in melanoma. TCRdb keeps only in-frame clones here, not all; method: immunoSEQ multiplex PCR. The sample carries 13,000 or so clones, around 72% recorded once. The treatment: randomized to nivolumab then ipilimumab (arm A) or the reverse (arm B). This specimen consisted of CD8+ T cells sorted from blood (inferred from file names), obtained from a patient given nivolumab and ipilimumab in sequence. These receptor sequences come from a human donor with melanoma.

CDR3 sequence reads: CAILHGTAYNSPLHF. CDR3 in DNA: TGTGCCATCCTTCACGGGACAGCCTATAATTCACCCCTCCACTTT. The rearrangement links TRBV6-1 to TRBJ1-6; 7 positions match TRBD1. The CDR3 totals 15 residues. Trimming removed 10 bases from V and 2 bases from J; junction bases left unmatched: 8. From germline, CDR1 is MNHNS and CDR2 SASEGT.

This chain connects TRBV11-3 to TRBJ1-1, with D perhaps TRBD1 (5 bases). Germline V lookup: CDR1 SGHNT, CDR2 YENEEA. V gave up 5 bases and J gave up 5 bases, with 12 bases separating them. The CDR3 length is 13 residues. For the CDR3, the DNA is TGTGCCAGCAGCCACATCAGGGAAACTGAAGCTTTCTTT. Translated: CASSHIRETEAFF.

The chain joins TRBV5-1 to TRBJ1-2, with D unresolved. CDR3 length equals 13 residues. Trimming stripped 0 bases from V and 8 bases from J, with 11 bases between. The germline CDR1 and CDR2 sequences are SGHRS and YFSETQ. As DNA, the CDR3 is TGCGCCAGCAGCTTGGTTGGAGGGAGAGGCTACACCTTC. Its protein is CASSLVGGRGYTF.

This chain joins TRBV5-6 and TRBJ2-7; maybe TRBD1 (5 bases). Germline CDR1 and CDR2: SGHDT and YYEEEE. The CDR3 consists of 14 residues. Trimming shortened V by 1 base and J by 5 bases, and 13 bases separated the two germline ends. The CDR3: CASSLIGRVDEQYF. The CDR3 DNA reads TGTGCCAGCAGCTTGATCGGCAGGGTGGACGAGCAGTACTTC. The full variable domain, in which reference TRBV5-6 and TRBJ2-7 provide the parts outside the CDR3, is DAGVTQSPTHLIKTRGQQVTLRCSPKSGHDTVSWYQQALGQGPQFIFQYYEEEERQRGNFPDRFSGHQFPNYSSELNVNALLLGDSALYLCASSLIGRVDEQYFGPGTRLTVT.

This sequence joins TRBV27 and TRBJ2-1; no clear D. This CDR3 spans 13 amino acids. V was clipped by 6 bases and J by 3 bases, with 9 bases between them. Germline CDR1 is MNHEY and CDR2 is SMNVEV (reference sequence). The CDR3 sequence is CASSRVNYNEQFF. The DNA for the CDR3 is TGTGCCAGCAGCCGAGTTAACTACAATGAGCAGTTCTTC.

The chain combines TRBV15 with TRBJ2-5; 7 bases map to TRBD1. V shed 0 bases and J 4 bases; nucleotides not matched to a gene: 5. In germline, CDR1 is LNHNV, CDR2 YYDKDF (reference sequence). The CDR3 consists of 15 residues. Here the CDR3 reads CATSRERGPGETQYF. The CDR3 nucleotides are TGTGCCACCAGCAGAGAGAGGGGGCCGGGAGAGACCCAGTACTTC.

As DNA, the CDR3 is TGTGCCAGCAGTTTAATCCCCCACTCCAATGAGCAGTTCTTC. It translates to CASSLIPHSNEQFF. The chain uses TRBV27 and TRBJ2-1; D uncertain. V was pared by 2 bases and J by 6 bases, with 11 bases between. This CDR3 spans 14 amino acids. The germline V gene encodes CDR1 MNHEY and CDR2 SMNVEV (reference sequence).

The rearrangement uses TRBV4-3 and TRBJ2-1; no clear D. This CDR3 has 17 residues. Germline lookup yields CDR1 LGHNA and CDR2 YSLEER. V dropped 1 base and J dropped 0 bases, with 13 bases sitting between them. CDR3 sequence (DNA): TGCGCCAGCAGCCAAGGGAGCTCGCGCCTCTCCTACAATGAGCAGTTCTTC. It codes for CASSQGSSRLSYNEQFF.

V and J are TRBV13 and TRBJ1-2, with 7 nucleotides matching TRBD1. Trimming cost V 5 bases and J 8 bases; bases outside gene matches: 11. Germline assignment: CDR1 PRHDT and CDR2 FYEKMQ (reference sequence). The CDR3 is made up of 14 amino acids. The CDR3 nucleotides read TGTGCCAGCAGCCCCTACCGGGACAGAGGCGGCTACACCTTC. Protein product: CASSPYRDRGGYTF.

V usage is TRBV11-2 and J usage is TRBJ2-5, with 9 bases matching TRBD2. Unmatched junction bases numbered 3, after V lost 3 bases and J lost 1 base. This CDR3 has 15 residues. Germline values: CDR1 SGHAT, CDR2 FQNNGV. This CDR3 reads CASSFKRGAQETQYF. Here the CDR3 DNA reads TGTGCCAGCAGCTTCAAGCGGGGGGCCCAAGAGACCCAGTACTTC.

V is TRBV6-6 and J is TRBJ1-4; D gene uncertain. The germline CDR1 and CDR2 sequences are MNHNY and SVGAGI (reference sequence). V was pared by 8 bases and J by 5 bases, with 9 bases between. The CDR3 has 12 residues. DNA of the CDR3: TGTGCCAGCCGAAGCCTGAATGAAAAACTGTTTTTT. Protein: CASRSLNEKLFF.

This chain joins TRBV7-8 and TRBJ2-7, with a possible D match to TRBD2 (6 bases). There are 14 residues in the CDR3. V gave up 1 base and J gave up 4 bases, with 11 bases separating them. Germline CDR1 SGHVS, CDR2 FQNEAQ. The CDR3 is CASSLDVGGYEQYF. The CDR3 bases are TGTGCCAGCAGCTTAGACGTTGGGGGGTACGAGCAGTACTTC.

V is TRBV11-2 and J is TRBJ1-3; D remains ambiguous. Germline CDR1 and CDR2: SGHAT and FQNNGV. Trimming pared 1 base from V and 0 bases from J, leaving 13 bases between. The CDR3 contains 17 residues. The CDR3 bases are TGTGCCAGCAGCTTAGGCAGAACACCCTCCTCTGGAAACACCATATATTTT. Protein sequence: CASSLGRTPSSGNTIYF. Full variable domain (remainder filled in from reference TRBV11-2 and TRBJ1-3): EAGVAQSPRYKIIEKRQSVAFWCNPISGHATLYWYQQILGQGPKLLIQFQNNGVVDDSQLPKDRFSAERLKGVDSTLKIQPAKLEDSAVYLCASSLGRTPSSGNTIYFGEGSWLTVV.

V and J are TRBV2 and TRBJ2-2; 7 bases fit TRBD2. With V trimmed by 4 bases and J by 2 bases, 7 bases remained unmatched. The germline CDR1 and CDR2 sequences are SNHLY and FYNNEI. CDR3 length: 16 residues. CDR3 amino acids: CASSVRASGNTGELFF. Written as DNA, the CDR3 is TGTGCCAGCAGTGTAAGGGCTAGCGGTAACACCGGGGAGCTGTTTTTT.

The chain recombines TRBV7-2 with TRBJ2-5; D is ambiguous. Per the germline V gene, CDR1 is SGHTA and CDR2 is FQGNSA. V was clipped by 2 bases and J by 7 bases, with 11 bases between them. This CDR3 contains 13 residues. CDR3 protein: CASSLTDPGTQYF. CDR3 sequence (DNA): TGTGCCAGCAGCTTAACCGACCCGGGGACCCAGTACTTC.

V is TRBV10-3 and J is TRBJ2-7; 8 nucleotides agree with TRBD1. This CDR3 region has 14 residues. The J segment lost 1 base and the V segment lost 8 bases, leaving 7 bases of the junction unmatched. Germline CDR1 is ENHRY and CDR2 is SYGVKD. CDR3 bases: TGTGCCATCTCAGGACAGGGTGTTTCCTACGAGCAGTACTTC. It yields the protein CAISGQGVSYEQYF.

The genes are TRBV5-4 and TRBJ2-5, with 11 bases aligning to TRBD2. V lost 4 bases and J lost 4; bases outside the gene matches: 6. The CDR3 consists of 15 residues. Germline-derived CDR1 and CDR2 are SGHNT and YYREEE (reference sequence). The DNA for the CDR3 is TGTGCCAGCAGCACCGGGACTAGCGGAACAGAGACCCAGTACTTC. Translating it yields CASSTGTSGTETQYF.

The chain recombines TRBV9 with TRBJ2-5, with D perhaps matching TRBD2 (6 bases). This CDR3 contains 14 residues. V lost 0 bases to trimming and J lost 7 bases, with 13 bases between them. In germline, CDR1 is SGDLS, CDR2 YYNGEE. CDR3 sequence (DNA): TGTGCCAGCAGCGTAGAGGGAGGTCGGGGGACCCAGTACTTC. As protein: CASSVEGGRGTQYF.

The chain couples TRBV29-1 to TRBJ2-3; 10 positions match TRBD2. The CDR3 length is 16 residues. J lost 4 bases, V lost 1 base, and 8 bases had no gene match. Germline V lookup: CDR1 SQVTM, CDR2 ANQGSEA. The CDR3 is CSVEGRGLAPPDTQYF. The DNA of the CDR3 is TGCAGCGTTGAAGGGCGGGGACTAGCGCCCCCAGATACGCAGTATTTT.

The CDR3 sequence: CASSPGLAETQYF. Here the CDR3 DNA reads TGTGCCAGCAGCCCAGGACTAGCAGAGACCCAGTACTTC. This chain connects TRBV6-5 to TRBJ2-5; TRBD2 matches at 8 bases. Germline loops: CDR1 MNHEY, CDR2 SVGAGI. The CDR3 is 13 residues long. V trimming: 6 bases; J trimming: 4 bases; junction bases outside the gene matches: 4.

This sequence joins TRBV7-3 and TRBJ2-3; D call uncertain. Germline values: CDR1 SGHTA, CDR2 FQGTGA. Trimming stripped 5 bases from V and 4 bases from J, with 13 bases between. The CDR3 sequence is 14 residues long. CDR3 region: CASSPGWASDTQYF. For the CDR3, the DNA is TGTGCCAGCAGCCCCGGATGGGCATCAGATACGCAGTATTTT.

A few counts support this clone. The chain links TRBV10-3 to TRBJ2-7; 12 bases line up with TRBD2. Germline CDR1 and CDR2: ENHRY and SYGVKD. After removal of 5 bases from V and 1 base from J, the junction contained 3 bases not matched to a gene. This CDR3 contains 15 residues. CDR3 sequence: CAISLGTSGSYEQYF. The CDR3 bases are TGTGCCATCAGTTTAGGGACTAGCGGGTCCTACGAGCAGTACTTC.

This chain joins TRBV7-2 and TRBJ2-7; maybe TRBD2 (6 bases). The length of the CDR3 is 15 residues. Looked up from germline, CDR1 is SGHTA and CDR2 is FQGNSA. The V and J ends lost 3 bases and 3 bases respectively, with 15 bases between them. CDR3 in DNA: TGTGCCAGCAGCTTCAGGGACTGGGGACTCTACGAGCAGTACTTC. Amino acid sequence: CASSFRDWGLYEQYF. The variable domain in full, completed from reference TRBV7-2 and TRBJ2-7, reads GAGVSQSPSNKVTEKGKDVELRCDPISGHTALYWYRQSLGQGLEFLIYFQGNSAPDKSGLPSDRFSAERTGGSVSTLTIQRTQQEDSAVYLCASSFRDWGLYEQYFGPGTRLTVT.

The chain uses TRBV7-9 and TRBJ1-1; D is uncertain. The CDR3 consists of 13 residues. Per the germline V gene, CDR1 is SEHNR and CDR2 is FQNEAQ (reference sequence). Trimming cost V 6 bases and J 3 bases, with 11 bases left between them. CDR3 in amino acids: CASSSGEYTEAFF. CDR3 DNA: TGTGCCAGCAGTTCCGGGGAGTACACTGAAGCTTTCTTT.

As DNA, the CDR3 is TGTGCCAGCAGCCCGAGGAACCCGGGACAGCGATACAATGAGCAGTTCTTC. It yields the protein CASSPRNPGQRYNEQFF. This chain uses TRBV7-9 with TRBJ2-1, with 7 bases matching TRBD1. The CDR3 consists of 17 residues. The V and J ends lost 5 bases and 4 bases, in that order; junction bases with no gene match: 14. The germline V gene has CDR1 SEHNR and CDR2 FQNEAQ (reference sequence). Filled out from reference TRBV7-9 and TRBJ2-1, the complete variable domain reads DTGVSQNPRHKITKRGQNVTFRCDPISEHNRLYWYRQTLGQGPEFLTYFQNEAQLEKSRLLSDRFSAERPKGSFSTLEIQRTEQGDSAMYLCASSPRNPGQRYNEQFFGPGTRLTVL.

The J gene is TRBJ1-2, the V gene TRBV6-1; 9 bases agree with TRBD1. The V gene's germline CDR1 is MNHNS and CDR2 SASEGT. V lost 8 bases, J lost 13 bases, and 14 bases stayed unmatched. The CDR3 totals 13 residues. This CDR3 reads CASEVGQGRIRTF. CDR3 DNA sequence: TGTGCCAGCGAGGTCGGACAGGGGAGAATTCGCACCTTC.

The chain is built from TRBV30 and TRBJ2-1; D possibly corresponds to TRBD2 (5 bases). Germline V gene data show CDR1 as GTSNPN and CDR2 as SVGIG (reference sequence). This CDR3 has 15 amino acids. V gave up 3 bases and J gave up 2 bases, with 14 bases separating them. Here the CDR3 DNA reads TGTGCCTGGAGCCCTGGTAGGGAGACCTACAATGAGCAGTTCTTC. Translation gives CAWSPGRETYNEQFF.

The rearrangement uses TRBV20-1 and TRBJ1-1; 7 nucleotides agree with TRBD1. Trimming cost V 6 bases and J 6 bases; bases outside gene matches: 4. The CDR3 covers 11 residues. Germline V CDR1 and CDR2: DFQATT, SNEGSKA (reference sequence). The chain's CDR3 is CSADRDAEAFF. The CDR3 region has the DNA TGCAGTGCAGACAGGGACGCTGAAGCTTTCTTT.